Included here is one T cell receptor beta chain sequence, with context. V lost 9 bases and J lost 5; bases outside the gene matches: 17. Germline CDR1 is SGHRS and CDR2 is YFSETQ. CDR3 length: 16 residues. Profiling relied on immunoSEQ multiplex PCR, and the TCRdb table lists in-frame clones only, not all of them. The data show just under 100,000 clones, around 80% seen once. The sample comes from a study of glioma-infiltrating T cells after dendritic cell vaccination. Study-level information: Patients received three intradermal dendritic cell vaccine injections at biweekly intervals.

This sample's time point: after dendritic cell vaccination, including at tumor progression/relapse. Isocitrate dehydrogenase mutation was absent in all glioblastoma patients. Blood PBMC samples: pre-vaccination, two weeks post third vaccination, and at tumor progression. The chain recombines TRBV5-1 with TRBJ1-5; 7 bases agree with TRBD1. Sequenced here: blood, sampled after dendritic cell vaccination. The receptor's source is a human donor with glioblastoma. The CDR3 sequence is CAIPYGDREPYQPQHF. In DNA form, the CDR3 reads TGCGCCATTCCGTACGGAGACAGGGAACCCTATCAGCCCCAGCATTTT.